The 20 T cell receptor beta chains in this list originate from one sample, sequenced in a study of metastatic and nonmetastatic thyroid tumors. The entire patient cohort was treatment-naive prior to thyroid surgery. With MiXCR, TCRdb called clones anew from the PCR reads. The table records tens of thousands of clones, about a sixth of them present only once. The specimen was blood. These TCRs come from a male donor with papillary thyroid cancer or a benign thyroid nodule (not recorded which). Some clones in this sample may be carry-over from other donors' samples.

The genes are TRBV20-1 and TRBJ2-7, with D maybe TRBD1 (5 bases). Germline lookup yields CDR1 DFQATT and CDR2 SNEGSKA (reference sequence). The CDR3 spans 13 residues. V was clipped by 1 base and J by 5 bases, with 12 bases between them. The CDR3 DNA reads TGCAGTGCTAGAGGACAGAATATAGACGAGCAGTACTTC. This translates into CSARGQNIDEQYF.

In this sample, this clone turned up many times. The rearrangement links TRBV10-3 to TRBJ1-4; 9 positions agree with TRBD1. This CDR3 spans 15 amino acids. Germline V gene data show CDR1 as ENHRY and CDR2 as SYGVKD. J lost 8 bases, V lost 0 bases, and 4 bases had no gene match. The CDR3 coding sequence is TGTGCCATCAGTGAGTCGGGACAGGGAGGGGAAAAACTGTTTTTT. This encodes CAISESGQGGEKLFF.

On this clone itself: The junction shows a germline mismatch at one end, possibly a read error. This chain uses TRBV6-4 with TRBJ2-3, with 9 bases lining up with TRBD2. The CDR3 consists of 18 residues. Per germline, CDR1 MRHNA and CDR2 SNTAGT. The CDR3 DNA follows: TGTGCCAGCAATGACGTGACTAGCGGTGGGGAGGTCTCAGATACGCAGTATTTT. Protein product: CASNDVTSGGEVSDTQYF.

This clone was seen many times. The chain combines TRBV9 with TRBJ1-2; 7 nucleotides align to TRBD1. There are 13 residues in the CDR3. Trimming removed 1 base from V and 7 bases from J; junction bases left unmatched: 4. In germline, CDR1 is SGDLS, CDR2 YYNGEE. The DNA for the CDR3 is TGTGCCAGCAGCGTAACAGGGGAAAGTGGCTACACCTTC. Its translation: CASSVTGESGYTF.

Turning to this clone: Other nucleotide sequences in the sample specify the same CDR3. For the CDR3, the DNA is TGTGCCAGCAGCTCCACATATAACCGTCCCTACGAGCAGTACTTC. Protein sequence: CASSSTYNRPYEQYF. The genes are TRBV7-2 and TRBJ2-7; D unresolved. The CDR3 runs to 15 residues. Per germline, CDR1 SGHTA and CDR2 FQGNSA. V was trimmed by 4 bases and J by 2 bases, leaving 15 bases between them.

The chain recombines TRBV2 with TRBJ1-5; D remains ambiguous. This CDR3 has 18 amino acids. With 0 bases removed from V and 0 bases from J, the gap between germline ends came to 15 bases. CDR1 is SNHLY and CDR2 is FYNNEI in the germline V gene. The CDR3 DNA sequence: TGTGCCAGCAGTGAAGCAGTCTTGTGCATCAGTAGCAATCAGCCCCAGCATTTT. This codes for CASSEAVLCISSNQPQHF.

This clone was observed at least ten times. The chain links TRBV7-9 to TRBJ2-5, with no clear D. Germline V gene data show CDR1 as SEHNR and CDR2 as FQNEAQ (reference sequence). This CDR3 is built from 15 residues. V lost 0 bases and J lost 4, with 12 bases in between. The chain's CDR3 is CASSLAPTLGETQYF. For the CDR3, the DNA is TGTGCCAGCAGCTTAGCGCCGACCCTCGGAGAGACCCAGTACTTC.

This clone was counted at least ten times. The chain has TRBV10-1 and TRBJ2-7; TRBD2 matches 10 bases. Trimming removed 6 bases from V and 0 bases from J; junction bases left unmatched: 11. This CDR3 spans 17 amino acids. CDR1 is WNHNN, CDR2 SYGVQD, per germline (reference sequence). CDR3 protein: CASSDYGLAANSYEQYF. The CDR3 DNA sequence: TGCGCCAGCAGCGACTATGGACTAGCGGCTAACTCCTACGAGCAGTACTTC.

Many counts were recorded for this clone. The chain employs TRBV29-1 and TRBJ2-2; 7 nucleotides align to TRBD1. Per germline, CDR1 SQVTM and CDR2 ANQGSEA. The V and J ends lost 8 bases and 2 bases, in that order; junction bases with no gene match: 5. The CDR3 spans 13 residues. The chain's CDR3 is CSYGTVNTGELFF. CDR3 nucleotide sequence: TGCAGCTACGGGACAGTCAACACCGGGGAGCTGTTTTTT.

This clone has ten or more counts. The genes are TRBV6-1 and TRBJ2-3, with D perhaps being TRBD1 or TRBD2 (6 bases each). Germline V CDR1 and CDR2: MNHNS, SASEGT. The germline V and J ends were trimmed by 7 bases and 4 bases, with 18 bases remaining between them. The CDR3 covers 15 residues. The CDR3 protein is CASTISWGAADTQYF. The CDR3 DNA sequence: TGTGCCAGCACAATAAGTTGGGGGGCCGCAGATACGCAGTATTTT.

With regard to this clone: With a much larger clone just one base away, this may be a read error. The chain links TRBV4-1 to TRBJ2-1; tentative D call: TRBD1 (6 bases). V was clipped by 4 bases and J by 9 bases, with 13 bases between them. From germline, CDR1 is MGHRA and CDR2 YSYEKL. This CDR3 comprises 13 residues. CDR3 in DNA: TGCGCCAGCAGCCCGGGAACAGGGTTTGAGCAGTTCTTC. Protein product: CASSPGTGFEQFF.

This clone has a count of ten or more. The chain joins TRBV6-1 to TRBJ1-1; TRBD1 agrees at 7 bases. Looked up from germline, CDR1 is MNHNS and CDR2 is SASEGT. V was clipped by 6 bases and J by 2 bases; unmatched bases: 6. The CDR3 has 14 amino acids. The CDR3 here is CASRKGQLNTEAFF. The CDR3 nucleotides read TGTGCCAGCAGGAAGGGACAGCTTAACACTGAAGCTTTCTTT.

Regarding this clone: The junction does not match germline at one end; this may be a read error. The chain combines TRBV24-1 with TRBJ2-1; possibly TRBD1 for D (5 bases). The CDR3 totals 15 residues. Germline assignment: CDR1 KGHDR and CDR2 SFDVKD. CDR3 amino acids: CATQGPYSSYNERFF. CDR3 DNA: TGTGCCACCCAGGGCCCGTACAGCTCCTACAATGAGCGGTTCTTC.

This clone has a count of ten or more. The chain uses TRBV4-2 and TRBJ1-2, with D perhaps TRBD1 (5 bases). Germline V gene data show CDR1 as LGHNA and CDR2 as YNFKEQ. The CDR3 totals 16 residues. Trimming removed 0 bases from V and 2 bases from J, with 13 bases in between. The CDR3 spells CASSQDPGDPNYGYTF. In nucleotides, the CDR3 is TGTGCCAGCAGCCAAGACCCCGGGGACCCGAACTATGGCTACACCTTC.

Ten or more counts support this clone. One base away lies a much larger clone, so this may be a sequencing read error. This CDR3 is also generated by other DNA sequences in the sample. The J gene is TRBJ2-1, the V gene TRBV7-2; D may be TRBD1 (6 bases). Germline V lookup: CDR1 SGHTA, CDR2 FQGNSA. CDR3 length equals 15 residues. The CDR3 coding sequence is TGCGCCAGCAGACCACAGGGAGTAGGTACAGATGAGCAGTTCTTC. This codes for CASRPQGVGTDEQFF.

The gene calls are TRBV12-5 and TRBJ2-7; 13 bases agree with TRBD2. V shed 6 bases and J 4 bases; nucleotides not matched to a gene: 9. Per the germline V gene, CDR1 is LGHNT and CDR2 is FRNRAP. This CDR3 has 16 residues. The CDR3: CASGCGLAGERYEQYF. In DNA form, the CDR3 reads TGTGCTAGTGGCTGCGGACTAGCGGGAGAAAGGTACGAGCAGTACTTC.

This clone was counted ten times or more. CDR3 in amino acids: CASSSADASGELFF. The DNA for the CDR3 is TGCGCCAGCAGCTCGGCTGACGCTTCCGGGGAGCTGTTTTTT. V usage is TRBV5-1 and J usage is TRBJ2-2; D is ambiguous. CDR3 length equals 14 residues. CDR1 and CDR2 from the germline V gene are SGHRS and YFSETQ. V shed 3 bases and J shed 6 bases, with 12 bases lying between them.

The sample holds many counts of this clone. The chain joins TRBV11-2 to TRBJ2-7; D unclear. CDR3 size: 14 residues. Trimming took off 1 base at V and 4 bases at J, with 11 bases between the two ends. Germline loops: CDR1 SGHAT, CDR2 FQNNGV. The CDR3 nucleotides are TGTGCCAGCAGCTTAGTGGGCAGCTCATACGAGCAGTACTTC. As protein: CASSLVGSSYEQYF.

This clone was found many times. DNA for the CDR3: TGTGCCAGCAAGTCCATGTGGAGCACCTACGAGCAGTACTTC. It codes for CASKSMWSTYEQYF. The rearrangement joins TRBV7-8 to TRBJ2-7; D is unclear. The CDR3 is 14 amino acids. Germline CDR1 is SGHVS and CDR2 is FQNEAQ. V lost 7 bases and J lost 2, with 15 bases in between.

This clone was seen repeatedly, ten times or more. The chain employs TRBV18 and TRBJ2-5; D remains ambiguous. This CDR3 region has 13 residues. V lost 3 bases and J lost 2, with 7 bases in between. From germline, CDR1 is KGHSH and CDR2 LQKENI. The CDR3 here is CASSPEPQETQYF. CDR3 nucleotides: TGTGCCAGCTCACCGGAGCCGCAAGAGACCCAGTACTTC.